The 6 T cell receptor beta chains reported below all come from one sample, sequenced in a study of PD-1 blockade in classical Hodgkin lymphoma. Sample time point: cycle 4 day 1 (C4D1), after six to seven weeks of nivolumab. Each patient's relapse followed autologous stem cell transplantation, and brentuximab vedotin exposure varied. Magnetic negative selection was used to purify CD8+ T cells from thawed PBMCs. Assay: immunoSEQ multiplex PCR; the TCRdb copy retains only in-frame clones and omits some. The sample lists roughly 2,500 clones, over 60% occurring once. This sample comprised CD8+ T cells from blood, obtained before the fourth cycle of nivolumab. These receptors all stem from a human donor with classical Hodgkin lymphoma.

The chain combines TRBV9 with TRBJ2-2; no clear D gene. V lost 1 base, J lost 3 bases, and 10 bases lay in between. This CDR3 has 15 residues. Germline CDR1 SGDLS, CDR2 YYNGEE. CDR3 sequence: CASSVSGSDTGELFF. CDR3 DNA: TGTGCCAGCAGCGTATCAGGATCCGACACCGGGGAGCTGTTTTTT.

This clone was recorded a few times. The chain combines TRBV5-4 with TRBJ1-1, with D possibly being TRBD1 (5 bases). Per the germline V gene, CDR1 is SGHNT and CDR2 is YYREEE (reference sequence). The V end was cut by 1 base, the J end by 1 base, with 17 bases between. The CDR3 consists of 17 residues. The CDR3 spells CASSLQGGASWNTEAFF. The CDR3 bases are TGTGCCAGCAGCTTGCAGGGAGGCGCATCATGGAACACTGAAGCTTTCTTT.

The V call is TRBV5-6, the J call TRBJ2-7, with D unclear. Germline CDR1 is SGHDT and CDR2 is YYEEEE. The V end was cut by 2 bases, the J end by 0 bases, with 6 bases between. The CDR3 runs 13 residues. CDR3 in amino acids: CASSFGSSYEQYV. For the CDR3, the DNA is TGTGCCAGCAGCTTCGGCAGCTCCTACGAGCAGTACGTC.

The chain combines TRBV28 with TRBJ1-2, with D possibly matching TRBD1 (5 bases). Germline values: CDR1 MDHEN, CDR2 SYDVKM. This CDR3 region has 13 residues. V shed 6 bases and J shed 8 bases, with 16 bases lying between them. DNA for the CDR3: TGTGCCAGCAGCGAGACCGGACACCTCGGCTACACCTTC. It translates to CASSETGHLGYTF.

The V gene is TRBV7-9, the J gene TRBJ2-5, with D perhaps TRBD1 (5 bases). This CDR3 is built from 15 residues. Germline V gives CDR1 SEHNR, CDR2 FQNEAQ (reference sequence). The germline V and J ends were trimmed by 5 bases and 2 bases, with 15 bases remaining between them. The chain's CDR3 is CASSETQEYQETQYF. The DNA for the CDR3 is TGTGCCAGCAGCGAAACACAGGAGTATCAAGAGACCCAGTACTTC. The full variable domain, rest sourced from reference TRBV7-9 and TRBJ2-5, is DTGVSQNPRHKITKRGQNVTFRCDPISEHNRLYWYRQTLGQGPEFLTYFQNEAQLEKSRLLSDRFSAERPKGSFSTLEIQRTEQGDSAMYLCASSETQEYQETQYFGPGTRLLVL.

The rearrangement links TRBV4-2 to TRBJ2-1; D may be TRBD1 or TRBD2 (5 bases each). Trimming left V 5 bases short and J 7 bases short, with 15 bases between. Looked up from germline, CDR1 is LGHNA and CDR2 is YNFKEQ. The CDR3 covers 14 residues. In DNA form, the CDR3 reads TGTGCCAGCAGCGCCGGGGCAGGGATGAATGAGCAGTTCTTC. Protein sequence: CASSAGAGMNEQFF.